These 25 T cell receptor beta chains were sequenced from one sample in a study of T cells in Graves' hyperthyroidism and ophthalmopathy. TCR beta CDR3 region amplification was performed from RNA transcripts. The primer set for the first-round RT-PCR of the TCR CDR3 was HTBI. TCRdb itself ran the multiplex PCR reads through MiXCR, one entry per CDR3 protein. Counted here are approximately 300,000 distinct CDR3 sequences, 15% to 20% occurring once; the ten biggest clones make up roughly a third. The specimen was blood. Source of these receptors: a man between 25 and 39 years old with Graves' hyperthyroidism.

This clonotype was detected a few times. The rearrangement joins TRBV7-9 to TRBJ2-6; D unclear. Germline CDR1 SEHNR, CDR2 FQNEAQ (reference sequence). The CDR3 runs 17 residues. Trimming cost V 3 bases and J 0 bases, with 12 bases left between them. The CDR3 protein is CASSFTLRFSGANVLTF. DNA of the CDR3: TGTGCCAGCAGCTTCACCCTCAGGTTCTCTGGGGCCAACGTCCTGACTTTC.

This clonotype was found once. This sequence joins TRBV7-2 and TRBJ2-1; 9 nucleotides line up with TRBD2. The germline V gene encodes CDR1 SGHTA and CDR2 FQGNSA. CDR3 size: 16 residues. With 5 bases clipped from V and 5 bases from J, the junction kept 10 bases outside the gene matches. The chain's CDR3 is CASSPQRKRGDNEQFF. Written as DNA, the CDR3 is TGTGCCAGCAGCCCTCAGCGGAAGCGGGGGGACAATGAGCAGTTCTTC.

This clonotype has at least ten counts. This chain joins TRBV7-2 and TRBJ1-2; 9 bases are a match to TRBD1. The length of the CDR3 is 14 residues. After removal of 2 bases from V and 3 bases from J, the junction contained 1 base not matched to a gene. Germline loops: CDR1 SGHTA, CDR2 FQGNSA. Here the CDR3 reads CASSLRQGDYGYTF. Here the CDR3 DNA reads TGTGCCAGCAGCTTAAGACAGGGGGACTATGGCTACACCTTC.

This CDR3 reads CASSEAPSETQYF. The CDR3 nucleotides are TGTGCCAGCAGTGAAGCTCCTTCGGAGACCCAGTACTTC. The chain couples TRBV25-1 to TRBJ2-5, with D unclear. Trimming took 2 bases from V and 5 from J, leaving 9 bases between them. The germline V gene encodes CDR1 MGHDK and CDR2 SYGVNS. CDR3 length equals 13 residues. The whole variable domain, remainder taken from reference TRBV25-1 and TRBJ2-5, is EADIYQTPRYLVIGTGKKITLECSQTMGHDKMYWYQQDPGMELHLIHYSYGVNSTEKGDLSSESTVSRIRTEHFPLTLESARPSHTSQYLCASSEAPSETQYFGPGTRLLVL.

The count of this clonotype is one. The chain is built from TRBV3-1 and TRBJ2-3, with no clear D. The CDR3 consists of 15 residues. Germline CDR1 reads LGHDT; CDR2 reads YNNKEL (reference sequence). V lost 0 bases, J lost 2 bases, and 9 bases lay in between. The CDR3 coding sequence is TGTGCCAGCAGCCAAGAACTCGACTTCACAGATACGCAGTATTTT. This gives the protein CASSQELDFTDTQYF.

This clonotype was seen repeatedly, ten times or more. This chain connects TRBV24-1 to TRBJ2-1, with D unresolved. V was clipped by 2 bases and J by 10 bases, with 20 bases between them. CDR3 size: 16 residues. CDR1 KGHDR and CDR2 SFDVKD come from the germline V gene. The CDR3 nucleotides read TGTGCCACCAGTGATTCTGACCGACCTACAATGAGCGAGCAGTTCTTC. It yields the protein CATSDSDRPTMSEQFF.

This clonotype appeared many times. The rearrangement links TRBV20-1 to TRBJ2-3; 8 bases line up with TRBD2. Germline V lookup: CDR1 DFQATT, CDR2 SNEGSKA (reference sequence). This CDR3 is built from 15 residues. The V gene end was trimmed by 7 bases and the J gene end by 5 bases; junction bases not matched to a gene: 14. The CDR3: CSVSGSAGGGDTQYF. In DNA form, the CDR3 reads TGCAGTGTCTCCGGTTCGGCGGGAGGAGGAGATACGCAGTATTTT.

This clonotype came up once. This rearrangement joins TRBV9 to TRBJ2-7, with a tentative D call TRBD1 (6 bases). Germline CDR1 SGDLS, CDR2 YYNGEE. The CDR3 spans 14 residues. V was clipped by 3 bases and J by 4 bases, with 14 bases between them. CDR3 in amino acids: CASSARGVGYEQYF. Written as DNA, the CDR3 is TGTGCCAGCAGCGCCAGGGGCGTAGGATACGAGCAGTACTTC.

This clonotype was recorded at least ten times. The chain uses TRBV6-1 and TRBJ2-7; possible D gene TRBD1, 5 bases. V was trimmed by 7 bases and J by 4 bases, leaving 20 bases between them. The CDR3 runs to 15 residues. Germline V CDR1 and CDR2: MNHNS, SASEGT. As DNA, the CDR3 is TGTGCCAGCAATATCATCAGGGCCGCACTTTACGAGCAGTACTTC. It specifies CASNIIRAALYEQYF.

This clonotype was seen a handful of times. The V gene is TRBV4-2, the J gene TRBJ1-1; maybe TRBD1 (5 bases). The ends were cut back, 4 bases at V and 0 bases at J, with 15 bases in the middle. The CDR3 loop spans 16 amino acids. Germline V CDR1 and CDR2: LGHNA, YNFKEQ. Here the CDR3 reads CASSRGGGSMNTEAFF. The CDR3 DNA follows: TGTGCCAGCAGCCGCGGGGGTGGGTCCATGAACACTGAAGCTTTCTTT.

This clonotype has a count of ten or more. The CDR3 nucleotides read TGTGCCAGCTCACCGAGAGTCCCTCCAGATACGCAGTATTTT. Its translation is CASSPRVPPDTQYF. The rearrangement joins TRBV18 to TRBJ2-3, with unresolved D. V was trimmed by 3 bases and J by 4 bases, leaving 11 bases between them. The germline gives CDR1 KGHSH, CDR2 LQKENI. The CDR3 runs 14 residues.

As concerns this clonotype: A junction end diverges from the germline sequence, so it may reflect a read error. This sequence joins TRBV20-1 and TRBJ2-3; 7 bases match TRBD1. Germline CDR1 is DFQATT and CDR2 is SNEGSKA (reference sequence). The CDR3 runs 15 residues. The CDR3 reads CSASSRTGRSDTRYF. CDR3 DNA sequence: TGCAGTGCTAGTTCGCGGACAGGCCGGTCGGATACGCGGTATTTT.

This clonotype showed up just a few times. The rearrangement joins TRBV14 to TRBJ2-1; D is unclear. Trimming took off 4 bases at V and 5 bases at J, with 15 bases between the two ends. The CDR3 runs 15 residues. CDR1 is SGHDN and CDR2 is FVKESK in the germline V gene. CDR3 coding DNA: TGTGCCAGCAGCCGGTGGGTGTCCAATGACAATGAGCAGTTCTTC. Amino acids: CASSRWVSNDNEQFF. The full variable domain, rest sourced from reference TRBV14 and TRBJ2-1, is EAGVTQFPSHSVIEKGQTVTLRCDPISGHDNLYWYRRVMGKEIKFLLHFVKESKQDESGMPNNRFLAERTGGTYSTLKVQPAELEDSGVYFCASSRWVSNDNEQFFGPGTRLTVL.

This chain links TRBV7-8 with TRBJ1-1, with D hard to call. The CDR3 contains 17 residues. V dropped 4 bases and J dropped 1 base, with 19 bases sitting between them. Germline V lookup: CDR1 SGHVS, CDR2 FQNEAQ. The CDR3, as DNA: TGTGCCAGCAGCTCAGAGAGATTGGCGACGAGGAACACTGAAGCTTTCTTT. This sequence encodes CASSSERLATRNTEAFF.

This clonotype appeared many times. The V call is TRBV7-8, the J call TRBJ2-1; 7 positions agree with TRBD2. The V and J ends lost 2 bases and 3 bases, in that order; junction bases with no gene match: 7. The germline V gene has CDR1 SGHVS and CDR2 FQNEAQ. This CDR3 is 16 amino acids long. The CDR3 region has the DNA TGTGCCAGCAGCTTATGGCGGCGGGAGAACTACAATGAGCAGTTCTTC. Translated: CASSLWRRENYNEQFF.

This clonotype was observed many times. The gene calls are TRBV12-3 or TRBV12-4 and TRBJ2-1; 11 bases agree with TRBD2. The CDR3 is made up of 15 amino acids. Trimming removed 5 bases from V and 5 bases from J; junction bases left unmatched: 5. The CDR3 here is CASSDWGLADNEQFF. CDR3 DNA sequence: TGTGCCAGCAGTGACTGGGGACTAGCGGACAATGAGCAGTTCTTC.

This clonotype was recorded a few times. The chain combines TRBV27 with TRBJ2-1; 11 bases fit TRBD2. Germline V gives CDR1 MNHEY, CDR2 SMNVEV (reference sequence). CDR3 length: 15 amino acids. Trimming removed 6 bases from V and 2 bases from J; junction bases left unmatched: 3. The CDR3 bases are TGTGCCAGCAGCACTAGCGGGAGACCCTACAATGAGCAGTTCTTC. This encodes CASSTSGRPYNEQFF.

This chain links TRBV3-1 with TRBJ2-2; D is unresolved. The CDR3 is 12 residues long. The V end was cut by 4 bases, the J end by 11 bases, with 11 bases between. Germline values: CDR1 LGHDT, CDR2 YNNKEL (reference sequence). The CDR3 nucleotides are TGTGCCAGCAGCCCCGACCTCATCGAGCTGTTTTTT. Translating it yields CASSPDLIELFF.

A few counts support this clonotype. The chain has TRBV5-1 and TRBJ1-6, with 9 bases fitting TRBD1. From germline, CDR1 is SGHRS and CDR2 YFSETQ. There are 15 residues in the CDR3. Losses at the gene ends were 6 bases for V and 8 bases for J; bases not matched to a gene: 9. CDR3 DNA: TGCGCCAGCAAGATAAGGACAGGGGAGGATTCACCCCTCCACTTT. Translation gives CASKIRTGEDSPLHF.

This clonotype was detected ten times or more. V is TRBV28 and J is TRBJ1-1; 8 nucleotides line up with TRBD1. This CDR3 is built from 14 residues. V trimming: 5 bases; J trimming: 5 bases; junction bases outside the gene matches: 7. Looked up from germline, CDR1 is MDHEN and CDR2 is SYDVKM. DNA of the CDR3: TGTGCCAGCAGTGGAAACAGGGGGAAGACTGAAGCTTTCTTT. This translates into CASSGNRGKTEAFF.

This chain connects TRBV5-4 to TRBJ2-1; no reliable D call. Germline V gene data show CDR1 as SGHNT and CDR2 as YYREEE (reference sequence). The ends were cut back, 4 bases at V and 8 bases at J, with 10 bases in the middle. The CDR3 is 12 amino acids. The CDR3 sequence: CASSLKVDEQFF. In DNA form, the CDR3 reads TGTGCCAGCAGCCTGAAGGTGGATGAGCAGTTCTTC.

The chain uses TRBV19 and TRBJ2-3; TRBD1 might be the D (6 bases). Germline V gene lookup returns CDR1 LNHDA and CDR2 SQIVND (reference sequence). The CDR3 contains 16 residues. V lost 10 bases to trimming and J lost 2 bases, with 22 bases between them. This chain's CDR3 is CATYDRSGVVTDTQYF. As DNA, the CDR3 is TGTGCCACCTACGACCGGTCAGGGGTCGTCACAGATACGCAGTATTTT.

This clonotype was recorded at least ten times. The rearrangement links TRBV14 to TRBJ1-2; TRBD1 aligns across 7 bases. J lost 4 bases, V lost 5 bases, and 4 bases had no gene match. CDR1 and CDR2 from the germline V gene are SGHDN and FVKESK. The CDR3 has 13 residues. CDR3 coding DNA: TGTGCCAGCAGCACGGGACAGACCTATGGCTACACCTTC. Translation gives CASSTGQTYGYTF.

The rearrangement links TRBV5-1 to TRBJ2-3; D not certain. The length of the CDR3 is 12 residues. The germline V gene encodes CDR1 SGHRS and CDR2 YFSETQ. The V end was cut by 4 bases, the J end by 2 bases, with 5 bases between. CDR3 loop: CASSGYTDTQYF. CDR3 DNA: TGCGCCAGCAGCGGATACACAGATACGCAGTATTTT. The whole variable domain, filled in from reference TRBV5-1 and TRBJ2-3, reads KAGVTQTPRYLIKTRGQQVTLSCSPISGHRSVSWYQQTPGQGLQFLFEYFSETQRNKGNFPGRFSGRQFSNSRSEMNVSTLELGDSALYLCASSGYTDTQYFGPGTRLTVL.

This clonotype showed up many times. This sequence joins TRBV30 and TRBJ1-2; D remains unclear. The CDR3 spans 12 residues. Germline V CDR1 and CDR2: GTSNPN, SVGIG (reference sequence). Trimming shortened V by 3 bases and J by 2 bases, and 7 bases separated the two germline ends. The CDR3 loop reads CAWRSGNYGYTF. DNA for the CDR3: TGTGCCTGGAGGTCGGGGAACTATGGCTACACCTTC.